The 23 T cell receptor beta chains below were found in one sample sequenced in a study of Ad26.COV2.S vaccination and SARS-CoV-2 variants. Here immunoSEQ multiplex PCR was the method, and the copy in TCRdb shows in-frame clones only, minus some. The table lists approximately 150,000 clones, 86% of them singletons. Sequencing used peripheral blood, obtained after recovery from COVID-19. The receptors come from a human donor who had recovered from COVID-19.

This sequence joins TRBV28 and TRBJ2-3; D is undetermined. The CDR3 is 12 residues long. Germline-derived CDR1 and CDR2 are MDHEN and SYDVKM. The V end lost 5 bases, the J end lost 4 bases, and 7 bases lay between the germline ends. As DNA, the CDR3 is TGTGCCAGCAGTGATACCTCAGATACGCAGTATTTT. Translation gives CASSDTSDTQYF.

The chain employs TRBV19 and TRBJ1-5; D possibly corresponds to TRBD1 (5 bases). From germline, CDR1 is LNHDA and CDR2 SQIVND (reference sequence). This CDR3 comprises 16 residues. V was shortened by 4 bases and J by 7 bases, with 20 bases between the two germline ends. The CDR3 reads CASSTQGPGTEQPQHF. The CDR3 coding sequence is TGTGCCAGTAGTACCCAAGGACCTGGGACGGAACAGCCCCAGCATTTT.

This CDR3 reads CASSRDRGNLYGYTF. The CDR3 bases are TGTGCCAGCAGCCGGGACAGGGGAAACCTCTATGGCTACACCTTC. J is TRBJ1-2 and V is TRBV14, with 10 bases fitting TRBD1. J gave up 4 bases and V 4 bases, and 6 bases lay outside the gene matches. The CDR3 is 15 amino acids. Germline V gene data show CDR1 as SGHDN and CDR2 as FVKESK. The variable domain in full, with the rest retrieved from reference TRBV14 and TRBJ1-2, is EAGVTQFPSHSVIEKGQTVTLRCDPISGHDNLYWYRRVMGKEIKFLLHFVKESKQDESGMPNNRFLAERTGGTYSTLKVQPAELEDSGVYFCASSRDRGNLYGYTFGSGTRLTVV.

This rearrangement joins TRBV7-2 to TRBJ2-4, with a tentative D call TRBD1 (6 bases). The germline gives CDR1 SGHTA, CDR2 FQGNSA. The V end lost 4 bases, the J end lost 5 bases, and 6 bases lay between the germline ends. CDR3 length: 12 residues. CDR3 sequence: CASSSGENIQYF. In nucleotides, the CDR3 is TGTGCCAGCAGCTCAGGGGAAAACATTCAGTACTTC.

This clone was counted between two and nine times. The gene calls are TRBV28 and TRBJ1-5, with D unclear. Looked up from germline, CDR1 is MDHEN and CDR2 is SYDVKM. V dropped 7 bases and J dropped 2 bases, with 6 bases sitting between them. There are 12 residues in the CDR3. The CDR3 loop is CASTNGNQPQHF. The CDR3 nucleotides read TGTGCCAGCACGAACGGCAATCAGCCCCAGCATTTT.

This clone was picked up one time. This rearrangement joins TRBV5-4 to TRBJ1-1, with TRBD1 identical over 7 bases. This CDR3 is 13 amino acids long. The ends lost 5 bases at V and 4 bases at J; junction bases unmatched: 5. CDR1 is SGHNT, CDR2 YYREEE, per germline (reference sequence). CDR3 loop: CASSFSGGTEAFF. CDR3 nucleotide sequence: TGTGCCAGCAGTTTCTCAGGGGGCACTGAAGCTTTCTTT.

The genes are TRBV7-2 and TRBJ2-2; D is unresolved. Germline V gene lookup returns CDR1 SGHTA and CDR2 FQGNSA. The ends were cut back, 4 bases at V and 0 bases at J, with 12 bases in the middle. The CDR3 length is 16 residues. The CDR3 DNA reads TGTGCCAGCAGCTACCTCGGGTCCGCGAACACCGGGGAGCTGTTTTTT. Its protein is CASSYLGSANTGELFF. Complete variable domain (other parts from reference TRBV7-2 and TRBJ2-2): GAGVSQSPSNKVTEKGKDVELRCDPISGHTALYWYRQSLGQGLEFLIYFQGNSAPDKSGLPSDRFSAERTGGSVSTLTIQRTQQEDSAVYLCASSYLGSANTGELFFGEGSRLTVL.

CDR3 protein: CASRGQGAYEQYF. CDR3 bases: TGTGCCAGCAGAGGACAGGGCGCCTACGAGCAGTACTTC. The chain has TRBV6-6 and TRBJ2-7, with 8 positions matching TRBD1. Germline V lookup: CDR1 MNHNY, CDR2 SVGAGI (reference sequence). There are 13 residues in the CDR3. V gave up 6 bases and J gave up 2 bases; unmatched junction bases: 3.

This chain connects TRBV19 to TRBJ2-6; D may be TRBD1 (6 bases). This CDR3 spans 15 amino acids. The V gene lost 6 bases and the J gene lost 0 bases, with 9 bases spanning the gap. Germline V gene lookup returns CDR1 LNHDA and CDR2 SQIVND (reference sequence). The CDR3 protein is CASRTQGSGANVLTF. In DNA form, the CDR3 reads TGTGCCAGTAGAACACAGGGCTCTGGGGCCAACGTCCTGACTTTC.

This clone has more than one count but fewer than ten. The DNA for the CDR3 is TGCGCCAGCAGCCCTCGGGTAGCCCCTGAGCAGTTCTTC. Residues: CASSPRVAPEQFF. The chain couples TRBV4-3 to TRBJ2-1; D uncertain. Looked up from germline, CDR1 is LGHNA and CDR2 is YSLEER. Trimming removed 4 bases at V and 9 bases at J, with 13 bases between. CDR3 size: 13 residues.

The chain is built from TRBV5-5 and TRBJ2-2, with D possibly matching TRBD1 (5 bases). V was clipped by 3 bases and J by 3 bases, with 6 bases between them. The CDR3 is 13 residues long. Germline CDR1 reads SGHKS; CDR2 reads YYEKEE (reference sequence). This CDR3 reads CASSWTYTGELFF. The CDR3 nucleotides are TGTGCCAGCAGCTGGACATACACCGGGGAGCTGTTTTTT.

The chain combines TRBV6-2 or TRBV6-3 with TRBJ1-1; weak D call: TRBD1 (6 bases). V lost 6 bases, J lost 7 bases, and 18 bases lay in between. Germline values: CDR1 MNHEY, CDR2 SVGEGT. The CDR3 runs to 14 residues. DNA of the CDR3: TGTGCCAGCAGCGTACAGGGAGCGGTCAGTGAAGCTTTCTTT. This translates into CASSVQGAVSEAFF.

The chain combines TRBV7-9 with TRBJ1-2, with D uncertain. The V gene lost 2 bases and the J gene lost 4 bases, with 8 bases spanning the gap. Germline V CDR1 and CDR2: SEHNR, FQNEAQ (reference sequence). This CDR3 has 13 amino acids. The CDR3, as DNA: TGTGCCAGCAGCTTAACAGTGTTCTATGGCTACACCTTC. Protein sequence: CASSLTVFYGYTF.

This chain joins TRBV3-1 (or the pseudogene TRBV3-2) and TRBJ2-6; no clear D gene. The CDR3 extends over 15 amino acids. Germline V gives CDR1 LGHDT, CDR2 YNNKEL (reference sequence). V gave up 3 bases and J gave up 0 bases, with 6 bases separating them. CDR3 in amino acids: CASSQIRSGANVLTF. The DNA of the CDR3 is TGTGCCAGCAGCCAGATTCGCTCTGGGGCCAACGTCCTGACTTTC.

The sample holds one count of this clone. This rearrangement joins TRBV27 to TRBJ1-4, with 7 bases fitting TRBD1. CDR1 is MNHEY and CDR2 is SMNVEV in the germline V gene (reference sequence). Trimming at V came to 6 bases and at J to 8 bases, leaving 6 bases not matched to a gene. The CDR3 totals 13 residues. The CDR3 protein is CASRDRMGEKLFF. The CDR3 DNA is TGTGCCAGCAGGGACAGGATGGGGGAAAAACTGTTTTTT.

The chain is built from TRBV5-1 and TRBJ1-5, with D possibly matching TRBD1 (6 bases). V dropped 3 bases and J dropped 4 bases, with 23 bases sitting between them. The germline gives CDR1 SGHRS, CDR2 YFSETQ. The CDR3 is 18 amino acids. The CDR3 sequence is CASSSGQPSRKMNQPQHF. The CDR3 bases are TGCGCCAGCAGCTCCGGACAGCCAAGCCGAAAAATGAATCAGCCCCAGCATTTT.

CDR3 sequence (DNA): TGTGCCAGCAGCTTAGCTCCAGGGGTGGGGAATGAGCAGTTCTTC. Translated, it gives CASSLAPGVGNEQFF. V gene TRBV7-6 combines with J gene TRBJ2-1; TRBD1 is a possible D gene (6 bases). CDR3 length equals 15 residues. Germline-derived CDR1 and CDR2 are SGHVS and FNYEAQ. The V and J ends lost 0 bases and 7 bases respectively, with 13 bases between them.

The rearrangement uses TRBV6-5 and TRBJ2-3; possibly TRBD1 for D (6 bases). CDR1 and CDR2 from the germline V gene are MNHEY and SVGAGI. This CDR3 has 13 residues. V was pared by 6 bases and J by 2 bases, with 9 bases between. CDR3 protein: CASRRDITDTQYF. The CDR3 DNA reads as TGTGCCAGCAGGAGGGACATCACAGATACGCAGTATTTT.

The chain employs TRBV2 and TRBJ1-2; tentatively, D is TRBD1 (6 bases). CDR1 and CDR2 from the germline V gene are SNHLY and FYNNEI. The germline V and J ends were trimmed by 5 bases and 6 bases, with 22 bases remaining between them. CDR3 length: 16 amino acids. The CDR3 protein is CASSRADGGRNHGYTF. The CDR3 bases are TGTGCCAGCAGTCGGGCAGACGGGGGGCGAAACCATGGCTACACCTTC.

In this sample, this clone turned up a few times. This chain uses TRBV5-1 with TRBJ1-3; D gene uncertain. V was shortened by 0 bases and J by 0 bases, with 7 bases between the two germline ends. The germline CDR1 and CDR2 sequences are SGHRS and YFSETQ. This CDR3 region has 15 residues. The DNA for the CDR3 is TGCGCCAGCAGCTTGGGGACCGTCTCTGGAAACACCATATATTTT. Protein: CASSLGTVSGNTIYF. Based on the CDR3 plus reference TRBV5-1 and TRBJ1-3, the full variable domain is KAGVTQTPRYLIKTRGQQVTLSCSPISGHRSVSWYQQTPGQGLQFLFEYFSETQRNKGNFPGRFSGRQFSNSRSEMNVSTLELGDSALYLCASSLGTVSGNTIYFGEGSWLTVV.

This chain connects TRBV12-3 or TRBV12-4 to TRBJ1-2, with D possibly matching TRBD1 (5 bases). The CDR3 is made up of 11 amino acids. V shed 1 base and J shed 8 bases, with 5 bases lying between them. This CDR3 reads CASSLGGGYTF. CDR3 in DNA: TGTGCCAGCAGTTTAGGGGGGGGCTACACCTTC.

V and J are TRBV2 and TRBJ2-1; 8 nucleotides align to TRBD1. The length of the CDR3 is 12 residues. Germline CDR1 reads SNHLY; CDR2 reads FYNNEI. This CDR3 reads CASNRGALEQFF. CDR3 sequence (DNA): TGTGCGTCAAACAGGGGGGCCCTTGAGCAGTTCTTC.

This chain uses TRBV28 with TRBJ1-1; D is unresolved. V gave up 4 bases and J gave up 0 bases, with 9 bases separating them. Looked up from germline, CDR1 is MDHEN and CDR2 is SYDVKM. This CDR3 is built from 14 residues. CDR3 bases: TGTGCCAGCAGTTCGGGCAGCTTGAACACTGAAGCTTTCTTT. This gives the protein CASSSGSLNTEAFF.